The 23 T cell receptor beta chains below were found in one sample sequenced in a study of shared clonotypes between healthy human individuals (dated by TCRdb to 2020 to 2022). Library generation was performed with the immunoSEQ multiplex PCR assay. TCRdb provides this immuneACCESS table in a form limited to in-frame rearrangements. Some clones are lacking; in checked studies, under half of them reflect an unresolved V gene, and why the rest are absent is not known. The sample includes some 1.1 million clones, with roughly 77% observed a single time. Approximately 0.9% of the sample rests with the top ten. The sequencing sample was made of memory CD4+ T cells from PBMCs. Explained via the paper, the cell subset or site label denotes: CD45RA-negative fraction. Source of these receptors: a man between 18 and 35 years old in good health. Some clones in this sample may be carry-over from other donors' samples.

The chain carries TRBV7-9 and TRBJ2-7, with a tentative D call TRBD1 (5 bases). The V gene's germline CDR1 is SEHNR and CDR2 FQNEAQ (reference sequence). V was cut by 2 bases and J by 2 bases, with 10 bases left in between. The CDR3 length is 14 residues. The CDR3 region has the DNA TGTGCCAGCAGCTTATGGGGCCGGCCCTACGAGCAGTACTTC. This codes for CASSLWGRPYEQYF.

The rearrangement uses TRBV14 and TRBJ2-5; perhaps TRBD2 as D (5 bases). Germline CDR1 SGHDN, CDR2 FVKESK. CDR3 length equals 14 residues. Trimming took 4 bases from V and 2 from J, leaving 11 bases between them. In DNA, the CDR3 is TGTGCCAGCAGCCGGGAGTACTTTCAAGAGACCCAGTACTTC. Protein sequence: CASSREYFQETQYF.

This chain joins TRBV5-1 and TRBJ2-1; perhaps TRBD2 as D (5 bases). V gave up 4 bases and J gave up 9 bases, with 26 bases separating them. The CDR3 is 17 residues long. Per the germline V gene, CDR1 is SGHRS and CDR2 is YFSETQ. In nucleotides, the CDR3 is TGCGCCAGCAGCCCCGGAGGTATCGGGTATGGATCAGGTGAGCAGTTCTTC. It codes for CASSPGGIGYGSGEQFF.

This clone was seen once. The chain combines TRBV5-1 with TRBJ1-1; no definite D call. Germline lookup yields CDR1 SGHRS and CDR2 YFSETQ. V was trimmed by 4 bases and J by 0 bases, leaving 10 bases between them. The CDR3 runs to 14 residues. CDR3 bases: TGCGCCAGCAGCCCGACGATCATGAACACTGAAGCTTTCTTT. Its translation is CASSPTIMNTEAFF.

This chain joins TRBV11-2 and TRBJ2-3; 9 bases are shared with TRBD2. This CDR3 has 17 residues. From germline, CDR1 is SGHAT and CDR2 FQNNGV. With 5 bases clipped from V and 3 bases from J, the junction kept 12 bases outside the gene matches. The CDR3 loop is CASSHYGRLAETDTQYF. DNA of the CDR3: TGTGCCAGCAGCCATTATGGACGACTAGCGGAAACAGATACGCAGTATTTT.

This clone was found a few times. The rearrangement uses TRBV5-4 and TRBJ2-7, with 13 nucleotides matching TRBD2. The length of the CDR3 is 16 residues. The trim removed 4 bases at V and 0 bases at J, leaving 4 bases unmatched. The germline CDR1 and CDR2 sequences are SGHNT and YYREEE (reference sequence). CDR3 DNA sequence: TGTGCCAGCAGCCTCGGGACTAGCGGGACCTCCTACGAGCAGTACTTC. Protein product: CASSLGTSGTSYEQYF.

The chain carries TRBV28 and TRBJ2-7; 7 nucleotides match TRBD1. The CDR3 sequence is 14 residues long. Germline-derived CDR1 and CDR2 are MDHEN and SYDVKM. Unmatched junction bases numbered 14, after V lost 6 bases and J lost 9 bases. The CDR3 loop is CASRRQGPMIGQYF. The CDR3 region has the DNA TGTGCCAGCAGGAGACAGGGTCCCATGATCGGGCAGTACTTC.

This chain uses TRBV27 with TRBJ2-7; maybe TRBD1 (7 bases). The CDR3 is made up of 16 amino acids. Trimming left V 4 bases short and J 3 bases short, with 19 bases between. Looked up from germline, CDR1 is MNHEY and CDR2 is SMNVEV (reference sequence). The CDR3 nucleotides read TGTGCCAGCAGTTCCCACAGGGGCCAGGGGGGCTACGAGCAGTACTTC. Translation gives CASSSHRGQGGYEQYF.

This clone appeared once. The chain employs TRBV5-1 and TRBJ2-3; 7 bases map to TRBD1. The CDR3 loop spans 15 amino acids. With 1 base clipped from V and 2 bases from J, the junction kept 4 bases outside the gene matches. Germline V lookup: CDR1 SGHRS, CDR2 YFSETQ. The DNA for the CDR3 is TGCGCCAGCAGCTTGAAGGGGGCGTACACAGATACGCAGTATTTT. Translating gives CASSLKGAYTDTQYF.

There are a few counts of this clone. The CDR3 loop is CASSSTGQGAQKTQYF. The CDR3 DNA sequence: TGCGCCAGCAGCAGTACGGGCCAGGGGGCGCAGAAGACCCAGTACTTC. The V gene is TRBV5-1, the J gene TRBJ2-5, with TRBD1 identical over 8 bases. The CDR3 runs to 16 residues. The junction had 14 bases not matched to a gene; V was cut back by 4 bases and J by 6 bases. CDR1 is SGHRS and CDR2 is YFSETQ in the germline V gene.

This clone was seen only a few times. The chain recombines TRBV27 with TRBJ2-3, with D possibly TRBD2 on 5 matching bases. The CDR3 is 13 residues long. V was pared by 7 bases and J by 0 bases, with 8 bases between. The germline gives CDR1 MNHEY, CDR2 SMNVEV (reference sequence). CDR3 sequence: CASKRGSTDTQYF. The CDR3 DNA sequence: TGTGCCAGCAAACGAGGGAGCACAGATACGCAGTATTTT.

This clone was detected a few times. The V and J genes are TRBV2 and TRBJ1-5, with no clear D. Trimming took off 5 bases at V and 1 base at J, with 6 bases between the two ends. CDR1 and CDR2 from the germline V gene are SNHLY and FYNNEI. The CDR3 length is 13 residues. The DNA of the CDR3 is TGTGCCAGCAGTCAATGGAGCAATCAGCCCCAGCATTTT. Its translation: CASSQWSNQPQHF.

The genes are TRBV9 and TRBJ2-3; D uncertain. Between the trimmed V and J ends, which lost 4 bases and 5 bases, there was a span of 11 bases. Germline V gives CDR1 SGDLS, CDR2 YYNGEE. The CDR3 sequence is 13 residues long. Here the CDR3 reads CASSPQVGDTQYF. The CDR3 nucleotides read TGTGCCAGCAGCCCGCAGGTGGGAGATACGCAGTATTTT.

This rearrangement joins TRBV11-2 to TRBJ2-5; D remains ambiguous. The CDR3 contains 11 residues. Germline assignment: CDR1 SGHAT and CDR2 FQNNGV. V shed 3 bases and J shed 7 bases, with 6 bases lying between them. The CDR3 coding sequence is TGTGCCAGCAGCTTTCTGGGGACCCAGTACTTC. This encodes CASSFLGTQYF.

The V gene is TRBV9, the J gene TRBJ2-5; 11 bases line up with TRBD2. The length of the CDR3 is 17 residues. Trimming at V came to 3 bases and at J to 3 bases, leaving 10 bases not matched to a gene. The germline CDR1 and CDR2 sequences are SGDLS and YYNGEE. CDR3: CASSGPLAGGFEETQYF. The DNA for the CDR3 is TGTGCCAGCAGCGGCCCCCTAGCGGGAGGATTTGAAGAGACCCAGTACTTC.

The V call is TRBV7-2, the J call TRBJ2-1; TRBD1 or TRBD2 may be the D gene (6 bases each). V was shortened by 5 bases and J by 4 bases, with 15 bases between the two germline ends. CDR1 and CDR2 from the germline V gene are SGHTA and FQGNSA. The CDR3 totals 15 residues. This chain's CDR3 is CASSLSGGGYNEQFF. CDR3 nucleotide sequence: TGTGCCAGCAGCCTTAGCGGAGGGGGGTACAATGAGCAGTTCTTC. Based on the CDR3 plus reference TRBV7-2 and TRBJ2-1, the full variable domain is GAGVSQSPSNKVTEKGKDVELRCDPISGHTALYWYRQSLGQGLEFLIYFQGNSAPDKSGLPSDRFSAERTGGSVSTLTIQRTQQEDSAVYLCASSLSGGGYNEQFFGPGTRLTVL.

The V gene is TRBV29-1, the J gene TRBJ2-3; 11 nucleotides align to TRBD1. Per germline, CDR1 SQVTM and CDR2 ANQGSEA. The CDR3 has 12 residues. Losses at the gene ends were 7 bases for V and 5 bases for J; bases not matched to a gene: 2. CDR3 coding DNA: TGCAGCGCAGGGACAGGGGGAGATACGCAGTATTTT. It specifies CSAGTGGDTQYF.

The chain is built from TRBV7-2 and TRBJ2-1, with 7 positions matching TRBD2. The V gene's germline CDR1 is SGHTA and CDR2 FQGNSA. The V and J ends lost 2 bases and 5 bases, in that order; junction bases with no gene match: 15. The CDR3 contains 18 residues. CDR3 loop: CASSLSPTSPKNNNEQFF. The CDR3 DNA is TGTGCCAGCAGCTTAAGCCCGACTAGCCCAAAGAACAACAATGAGCAGTTCTTC.

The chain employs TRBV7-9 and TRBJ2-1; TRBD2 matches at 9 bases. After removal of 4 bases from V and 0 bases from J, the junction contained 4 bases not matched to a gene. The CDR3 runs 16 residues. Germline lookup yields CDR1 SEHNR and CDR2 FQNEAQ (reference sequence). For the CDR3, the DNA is TGTGCCAGCAGCTCGCGGGAGGGGAGCTCCTACAATGAGCAGTTCTTC. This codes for CASSSREGSSYNEQFF.

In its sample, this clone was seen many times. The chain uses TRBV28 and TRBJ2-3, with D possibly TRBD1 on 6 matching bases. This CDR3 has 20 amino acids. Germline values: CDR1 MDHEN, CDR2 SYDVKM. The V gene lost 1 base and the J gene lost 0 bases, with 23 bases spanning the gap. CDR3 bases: TGTGCCAGCAGTTTATTAGTATTCGGCAGGGGCCTAGTTAGCACAGATACGCAGTATTTT. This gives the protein CASSLLVFGRGLVSTDTQYF. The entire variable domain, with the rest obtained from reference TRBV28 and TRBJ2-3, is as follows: DVKVTQSSRYLVKRTGEKVFLECVQDMDHENMFWYRQDPGLGLRLIYFSYDVKMKEKGDIPEGYSVSREKKERFSLILESASTNQTSMYLCASSLLVFGRGLVSTDTQYFGPGTRLTVL.

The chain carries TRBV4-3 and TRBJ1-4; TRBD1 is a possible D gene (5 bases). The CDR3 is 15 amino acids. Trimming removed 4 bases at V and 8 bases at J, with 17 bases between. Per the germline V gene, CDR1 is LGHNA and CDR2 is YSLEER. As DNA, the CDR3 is TGCGCCAGCAGCCCACGACTGGGGACGGAAGAAAAACTGTTTTTT. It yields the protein CASSPRLGTEEKLFF.

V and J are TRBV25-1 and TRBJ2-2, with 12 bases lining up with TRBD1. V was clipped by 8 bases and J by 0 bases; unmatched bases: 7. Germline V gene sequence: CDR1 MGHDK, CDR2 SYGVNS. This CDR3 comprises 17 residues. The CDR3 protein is CASGVGQGATNTGELFF. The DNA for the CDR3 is TGTGCCAGCGGGGTGGGACAGGGGGCCACGAACACCGGGGAGCTGTTTTTT.

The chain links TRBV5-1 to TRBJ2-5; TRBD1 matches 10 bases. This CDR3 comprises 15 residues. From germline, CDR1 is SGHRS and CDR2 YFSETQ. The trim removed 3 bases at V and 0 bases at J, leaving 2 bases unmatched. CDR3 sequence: CASSSGQGNQETQYF. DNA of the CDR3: TGCGCCAGCAGCTCGGGACAGGGGAACCAAGAGACCCAGTACTTC. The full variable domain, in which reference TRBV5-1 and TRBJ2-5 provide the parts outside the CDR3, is KAGVTQTPRYLIKTRGQQVTLSCSPISGHRSVSWYQQTPGQGLQFLFEYFSETQRNKGNFPGRFSGRQFSNSRSEMNVSTLELGDSALYLCASSSGQGNQETQYFGPGTRLLVL.